The 24 T cell receptor beta chains presented below share a single source sample, sequenced in a study of blood T cell repertoires in COVID-19. TCRdb's table, derived via immunoSEQ multiplex PCR, lists solely in-frame clones and lacks some. The top ten hold approximately 6.2% of the sample, which has 170,000 or so clones, 75% to 90% seen once. Sequenced: PBMCs or T cells enriched from blood (not recorded which). Every receptor here comes from a middle-aged man who had recovered from COVID-19.

V usage is TRBV5-4 and J usage is TRBJ2-5, with TRBD2 as a possible D gene (7 bases). There are 14 residues in the CDR3. Trimming stripped 3 bases from V and 2 bases from J, with 11 bases between. Germline CDR1 SGHNT, CDR2 YYREEE (reference sequence). For the CDR3, the DNA is TGTGCCAGCAGCTCGGGGGGCCCACAAGAGACCCAGTACTTC. Protein sequence: CASSSGGPQETQYF.

V is TRBV5-1 and J is TRBJ2-5; D possibly corresponds to TRBD1 (7 bases). This CDR3 region has 14 residues. V was shortened by 4 bases and J by 2 bases, with 12 bases between the two germline ends. The germline CDR1 and CDR2 sequences are SGHRS and YFSETQ. The CDR3 DNA follows: TGCGCCAGCAGCGGCGGGACAGCACAAGAGACCCAGTACTTC. It translates to CASSGGTAQETQYF.

This clone is deemed medium-sized. V is TRBV6-4 and J is TRBJ2-3; D is perhaps TRBD2 (5 bases). V was cut by 2 bases and J by 3 bases, with 6 bases left in between. This CDR3 has 13 residues. Germline assignment: CDR1 MRHNA and CDR2 SNTAGT. The CDR3 bases are TGTGCCAGCAGTGACAGGGAGACAGATACGCAGTATTTT. It is translated as CASSDRETDTQYF.

V and J are TRBV3-1 (or the pseudogene TRBV3-2) and TRBJ2-2, with TRBD2 matching 14 bases. This CDR3 is built from 21 residues. With V trimmed by 0 bases and J by 0 bases, 9 bases remained unmatched. Germline V gene data show CDR1 as LGHDT and CDR2 as YNNKEL (reference sequence). The CDR3 DNA is TGTGCCAGCAGCCAAGATCTGGGACTAGCGGGAGTAAAGTCGAACACCGGGGAGCTGTTTTTT. This codes for CASSQDLGLAGVKSNTGELFF.

The CDR3 here is CASSVTGTGELFF. The CDR3 DNA sequence: TGTGCCAGCAGCGTAACAGGGACCGGGGAGCTGTTTTTT. The J gene is TRBJ2-2, the V gene TRBV6-5; possibly TRBD1 for D (6 bases). Germline values: CDR1 MNHEY, CDR2 SVGAGI. V lost 6 bases and J 5 bases, leaving 10 bases between the germline ends. The CDR3 consists of 13 residues.

This clone was seen at least ten times. The V and J genes are TRBV5-1 and TRBJ2-7; 9 bases agree with TRBD2. The CDR3 is 17 residues long. Trimming at V came to 4 bases and at J to 1 base, leaving 12 bases not matched to a gene. CDR1 SGHRS and CDR2 YFSETQ come from the germline V gene. CDR3 protein: CASSQGLLAGLSYEQYF. In DNA form, the CDR3 reads TGCGCCAGCAGCCAAGGACTCCTAGCGGGACTATCCTACGAGCAGTACTTC.

The DNA for the CDR3 is TGTGCCAGCAGCCTGTCTAGCGGGGGCCGCTACGAGCAGTACTTC. Its protein is CASSLSSGGRYEQYF. The genes are TRBV3-1 (or the pseudogene TRBV3-2) and TRBJ2-7; 10 bases are a match to TRBD2. Germline V lookup: CDR1 LGHDT, CDR2 YNNKEL (reference sequence). The ends lost 4 bases at V and 3 bases at J; junction bases unmatched: 6. This CDR3 is built from 15 residues.

The rearrangement links TRBV29-1 to TRBJ2-5, with 8 positions matching TRBD1. The CDR3 is 12 residues long. Germline V gene lookup returns CDR1 SQVTM and CDR2 ANQGSEA. With V trimmed by 6 bases and J by 6 bases, 6 bases remained unmatched. CDR3 amino acids: CSVADRGQTQYF. Here the CDR3 DNA reads TGCAGCGTGGCAGACAGGGGACAGACCCAGTACTTC. Complete variable domain (other parts from reference TRBV29-1 and TRBJ2-5): SAVISQKPSRDICQRGTSLTIQCQVDSQVTMMFWYRQQPGQSLTLIATANQGSEATYESGFVIDKFPISRPNLTFSTLTVSNMSPEDSSIYLCSVADRGQTQYFGPGTRLLVL.

The gene calls are TRBV6-5 and TRBJ2-7, with 8 bases matching TRBD1. Germline V gene sequence: CDR1 MNHEY, CDR2 SVGAGI. V trimming: 5 bases; J trimming: 6 bases; junction bases outside the gene matches: 3. This CDR3 comprises 12 residues. The CDR3 region has the DNA TGTGCCAGCAGTATACAGGGGGGCGAGCAGTACTTC. Translating it yields CASSIQGGEQYF.

This chain joins TRBV7-2 and TRBJ1-1, with D tentatively TRBD1 (5 bases). Trimming took 5 bases from V and 5 from J, leaving 15 bases between them. This CDR3 spans 14 amino acids. Germline lookup yields CDR1 SGHTA and CDR2 FQGNSA. This chain's CDR3 is CASSLRRAGTEAFF. CDR3 sequence (DNA): TGTGCCAGCAGCCTCAGACGGGCAGGGACTGAAGCTTTCTTT. The complete variable domain, with remaining parts taken from reference TRBV7-2 and TRBJ1-1, reads GAGVSQSPSNKVTEKGKDVELRCDPISGHTALYWYRQSLGQGLEFLIYFQGNSAPDKSGLPSDRFSAERTGGSVSTLTIQRTQQEDSAVYLCASSLRRAGTEAFFGQGTRLTVV.

J is TRBJ1-6 and V is TRBV6-4; 8 bases fit TRBD1. CDR3 length: 14 residues. Germline values: CDR1 MRHNA, CDR2 SNTAGT. V trimming: 5 bases; J trimming: 8 bases; junction bases outside the gene matches: 5. The CDR3 DNA is TGTGCCAGCAGTCCTGACAGGGGAGATTCACCCCTCCACTTT. Translation gives CASSPDRGDSPLHF.

V gene TRBV15 combines with J gene TRBJ2-5; D is uncertain. The CDR3 consists of 16 residues. The germline V gene has CDR1 LNHNV and CDR2 YYDKDF (reference sequence). The germline V and J ends were trimmed by 0 bases and 1 base, with 12 bases remaining between them. CDR3 sequence (DNA): TGTGCCACCAGCAGAGATAAGTTCCAAGCCCAAGAGACCCAGTACTTC. Amino acids: CATSRDKFQAQETQYF.

The chain employs TRBV2 and TRBJ2-2; 9 positions agree with TRBD1. V shed 8 bases and J 2 bases; nucleotides not matched to a gene: 6. This CDR3 comprises 15 residues. Looked up from germline, CDR1 is SNHLY and CDR2 is FYNNEI. The CDR3 loop reads CASHRDRVNTGELFF. CDR3 in DNA: TGTGCCAGCCACCGGGACAGGGTAAACACCGGGGAGCTGTTTTTT.

The chain couples TRBV12-5 to TRBJ1-2, with D maybe TRBD1 (5 bases). Germline assignment: CDR1 LGHNT and CDR2 FRNRAP. This CDR3 is 13 amino acids long. The V gene lost 4 bases and the J gene lost 5 bases, with 11 bases spanning the gap. The CDR3 nucleotides read TGTGCTAGTGGTTCACTGACAGTTTATGGCTACACCTTC. Translating gives CASGSLTVYGYTF.

Of note for this clone: Other DNA sequences within the sample encode an identical CDR3. V is TRBV5-1 and J is TRBJ1-1; tentatively, D is TRBD1 (5 bases). V gave up 0 bases and J gave up 0 bases, with 6 bases separating them. The germline CDR1 and CDR2 sequences are SGHRS and YFSETQ. The CDR3 spans 14 residues. This CDR3 is CASSLGGLNTEAFF. The CDR3 coding sequence is TGCGCCAGCAGCTTGGGGGGCTTGAACACTGAAGCTTTCTTT.

This rearrangement joins TRBV2 to TRBJ2-1, with D perhaps matching TRBD2 (5 bases). V was clipped by 8 bases and J by 13 bases, with 12 bases between them. Germline values: CDR1 SNHLY, CDR2 FYNNEI. The CDR3 consists of 10 residues. The CDR3 nucleotides are TGTGCCAGCGGCGGAGGACCTCAGTTCTTC. It translates to CASGGGPQFF. Full variable domain (rest looked up from reference TRBV2 and TRBJ2-1): EPEVTQTPSHQVTQMGQEVILRCVPISNHLYFYWYRQILGQKVEFLVSFYNNEISEKSEIFDDQFSVERPDGSNFTLKIRSTKLEDSAMYFCASGGGPQFFGPGTRLTVL.

This rearrangement joins TRBV2 to TRBJ1-1; TRBD1 is a possible D gene (5 bases). The CDR3 spans 13 residues. Germline CDR1 SNHLY, CDR2 FYNNEI. Trimming stripped 7 bases from V and 2 bases from J, with 11 bases between. This CDR3 reads CASKEGRNTEAFF. Here the CDR3 DNA reads TGTGCCAGCAAGGAGGGGAGAAACACTGAAGCTTTCTTT.

The rearrangement links TRBV27 to TRBJ1-4, with a possible D match to TRBD1 (6 bases). Germline V CDR1 and CDR2: MNHEY, SMNVEV (reference sequence). There are 11 residues in the CDR3. Trimming took off 7 bases at V and 8 bases at J, with 8 bases between the two ends. CDR3: CASTGGEKLFF. CDR3 coding DNA: TGTGCCAGCACGGGGGGCGAAAAACTGTTTTTT.

This clone was detected only a few times. V gene TRBV27 combines with J gene TRBJ2-7, with 12 positions matching TRBD2. The ends lost 3 bases at V and 7 bases at J; junction bases unmatched: 7. The CDR3 totals 15 residues. Germline loops: CDR1 MNHEY, CDR2 SMNVEV (reference sequence). The CDR3: CASSLTSGSLGEQYF. As DNA, the CDR3 is TGTGCCAGCAGTTTGACTAGCGGGAGCCTAGGGGAGCAGTACTTC.

As DNA, the CDR3 is TGCAGCGTTGAAGATCGAAGGAAGGAGACGGGGACCCAGTACTTC. Its translation: CSVEDRRKETGTQYF. The chain couples TRBV29-1 to TRBJ2-5; no reliable D call. This CDR3 contains 15 residues. Per germline, CDR1 SQVTM and CDR2 ANQGSEA. V was clipped by 0 bases and J by 7 bases, with 18 bases between them.

The chain joins TRBV2 to TRBJ2-1; 8 positions match TRBD2. The junction had 1 base not matched to a gene; V was cut back by 4 bases and J by 8 bases. The germline CDR1 and CDR2 sequences are SNHLY and FYNNEI. The CDR3 is made up of 12 amino acids. The CDR3 sequence: CASSGAGDEQFF. CDR3 bases: TGTGCCAGCAGTGGAGCGGGAGATGAGCAGTTCTTC.

The V gene is TRBV4-2, the J gene TRBJ2-1; D is perhaps TRBD2 (5 bases). This CDR3 comprises 16 residues. Germline V gene lookup returns CDR1 LGHNA and CDR2 YNFKEQ. Trimming pared 0 bases from V and 2 bases from J, leaving 11 bases between. The CDR3 here is CASSQELGLTYNEQFF. CDR3 sequence (DNA): TGTGCCAGCAGCCAAGAGCTAGGACTCACCTACAATGAGCAGTTCTTC.

V gene TRBV19 combines with J gene TRBJ2-3; 10 nucleotides align to TRBD1. J gave up 1 base and V 6 bases, and 13 bases lay outside the gene matches. This CDR3 comprises 18 residues. Germline V gene sequence: CDR1 LNHDA, CDR2 SQIVND (reference sequence). CDR3 sequence: CASSNRDRGVEGTDTQYF. DNA of the CDR3: TGTGCCAGTAGCAACCGGGACAGGGGAGTGGAAGGCACAGATACGCAGTATTTT.

The gene calls are TRBV5-4 and TRBJ1-2; D gene uncertain. This CDR3 has 12 amino acids. Germline V CDR1 and CDR2: SGHNT, YYREEE (reference sequence). Trimming cost V 3 bases and J 6 bases, with 9 bases left between them. DNA of the CDR3: TGTGCCAGCAGCTCCTCCCGTGATGGCTACACCTTC. The encoded protein is CASSSSRDGYTF.